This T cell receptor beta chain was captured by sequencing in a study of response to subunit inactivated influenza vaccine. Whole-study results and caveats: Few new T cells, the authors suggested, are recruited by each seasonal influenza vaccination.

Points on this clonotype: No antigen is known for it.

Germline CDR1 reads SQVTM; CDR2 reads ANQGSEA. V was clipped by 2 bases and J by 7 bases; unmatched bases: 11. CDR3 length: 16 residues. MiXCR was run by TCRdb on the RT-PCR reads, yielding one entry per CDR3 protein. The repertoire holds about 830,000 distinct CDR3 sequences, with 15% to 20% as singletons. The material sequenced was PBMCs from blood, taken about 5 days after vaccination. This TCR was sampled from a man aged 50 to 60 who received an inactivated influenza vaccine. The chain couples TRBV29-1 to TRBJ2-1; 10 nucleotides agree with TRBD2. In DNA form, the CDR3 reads TGCAGCGTTGAAAGGGGGGCTAGCGGGAGTGGGAATGAGCAGTTCTTC. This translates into CSVERGASGSGNEQFF.